This T cell receptor (beta chain) was identified during a study of early T cells in non-severe SARS-CoV-2 infection. Study background: Sequencing input comprised bulk RNA from unsorted whole blood; chain pairing was not available.

Tagging with unique molecular identifiers was applied to individual cDNA molecules. TCRdb redid the calling of the 5' RACE reads with MiXCR, one entry per CDR3 protein. This table holds approximately 71,000 distinct CDR3 sequences, roughly 12% found once. The germline V and J ends were trimmed by 8 bases and 0 bases, with 15 bases remaining between them. The CDR3 spans 15 residues. This clonotype originated in an adult who was a healthcare worker with PCR-confirmed SARS-CoV-2 infection or an uninfected control (not recorded which). The chain links TRBV12-3 or TRBV12-4 to TRBJ2-3; D possibly corresponds to TRBD2 (5 bases). The sample consisted of whole blood. The CDR3 sequence is CASGPGNPSTDTQYF. CDR3 in DNA: TGTGCCAGCGGTCCGGGGAATCCTAGCACAGATACGCAGTATTTT.